The clone carrying this T cell receptor (beta chain) was observed a few times. Its specificity is unknown. This specimen belongs to a study of early T cells in non-severe SARS-CoV-2 infection. As for the study in general: From unsorted whole blood, bulk RNA was sequenced, and the chains remained unpaired. General study results and limits: VDJdb matching skewed toward anti-spike CD8 responses, missing private and CD4 specificities.

The CDR3 runs to 16 residues. Per germline, CDR1 DFQATT and CDR2 SNEGSKA (reference sequence). The trim removed 4 bases at V and 1 base at J, leaving 11 bases unmatched. The protocol attached unique molecular identifiers to individual cDNA molecules. TCRdb redid the calling of the 5' RACE reads with MiXCR, one entry per CDR3 protein. The repertoire includes 60,000 to 70,000 distinct CDR3 sequences, roughly 10% of them detected once, and 3.2% sits in the top ten. Sequencing input: whole blood. The V gene is TRBV20-1, the J gene TRBJ1-2, with TRBD1 matching 8 bases. This clonotype originated in an adult who was a healthcare worker with PCR-confirmed SARS-CoV-2 infection or an uninfected control (not recorded which). CDR3 region: CSAKGAGGEDNYGYTF. In DNA form, the CDR3 reads TGCAGTGCTAAAGGGGCAGGGGGCGAGGATAACTATGGCTACACCTTC.